These 22 T cell receptor beta chains came from one sample sequenced in a study of T cell responses to AZD1222 COVID-19 vaccine. The method was immunoSEQ multiplex PCR; TCRdb's version includes in-frame clones alone and lacks a portion of them. The sample shows fewer than 200,000 clones, roughly 92% of them seen only once. The sample was peripheral blood, taken on day 0 of AZD1222 vaccination. Receptors originate from an adult in good health.

This chain joins TRBV29-1 and TRBJ2-3; D gene ambiguous. The CDR3 consists of 13 residues. Trimming pared 3 bases from V and 3 bases from J, leaving 10 bases between. Germline values: CDR1 SQVTM, CDR2 ANQGSEA. CDR3 loop: CSVDFPQTDTQYF. The CDR3, as DNA: TGCAGCGTTGATTTCCCGCAGACAGATACGCAGTATTTT.

This clone was observed a single time. The chain is built from TRBV5-1 and TRBJ1-1; the match to TRBD1 covers 9 bases. V shed 3 bases, J shed 4 bases, and the junction held 10 bases outside the gene matches. In germline, CDR1 is SGHRS, CDR2 YFSETQ. The CDR3 totals 16 residues. Here the CDR3 reads CASSWREQGAFTEAFF. CDR3 nucleotides: TGCGCCAGCAGCTGGAGGGAACAGGGGGCATTCACTGAAGCTTTCTTT.

The rearrangement links TRBV7-6 to TRBJ2-7; D gene unclear. Trimming pared 1 base from V and 1 base from J, leaving 11 bases between. This CDR3 spans 15 amino acids. Germline V gene sequence: CDR1 SGHVS, CDR2 FNYEAQ. The CDR3 nucleotides read TGTGCCAGCAGCTTAGGAGATGACACTTCCTACGAGCAGTACGTC. Amino acids: CASSLGDDTSYEQYV.

The chain joins TRBV7-8 to TRBJ1-5; a possible D gene is TRBD1 (5 bases). The germline V and J ends were trimmed by 7 bases and 2 bases, with 12 bases remaining between them. Germline V gene data show CDR1 as SGHVS and CDR2 as FQNEAQ. The CDR3 sequence is 14 residues long. This CDR3 is CASNPLGGNQPQHF. As DNA, the CDR3 is TGTGCCAGCAACCCCCTAGGGGGCAATCAGCCCCAGCATTTT. Full variable domain (rest looked up from reference TRBV7-8 and TRBJ1-5): GAGVSQSPRYKVAKRGQDVALRCDPISGHVSLFWYQQALGQGPEFLTYFQNEAQLDKSGLPSDRFFAERPEGSVSTLKIQRTQQEDSAVYLCASNPLGGNQPQHFGDGTRLSIL.

This sequence joins TRBV10-1 and TRBJ1-3, with D possibly matching TRBD1 (6 bases). The length of the CDR3 is 15 residues. CDR1 is WNHNN, CDR2 SYGVQD, per germline (reference sequence). Trimming cost V 2 bases and J 0 bases, with 8 bases left between them. The CDR3 DNA reads as TGCGCCAGCAGTGAGAGGGGGGGCTCTGGAAACACCATATATTTT. Translating gives CASSERGGSGNTIYF.

In this sample, this clone turned up once. This chain joins TRBV9 and TRBJ2-2; the D is unclear. The CDR3 extends over 14 amino acids. Germline V CDR1 and CDR2: SGDLS, YYNGEE. The ends were cut back, 0 bases at V and 4 bases at J, with 7 bases in the middle. The CDR3 bases are TGTGCCAGCAGCGTAGATCAGTCCACCGGGGAGCTGTTTTTT. Encoded protein: CASSVDQSTGELFF.

The rearrangement joins TRBV5-8 to TRBJ1-1, with a weak D call TRBD1 (5 bases). V lost 2 bases, J lost 2 bases, and 19 bases lay in between. Germline-derived CDR1 and CDR2 are SGHTS and YDEGEE. The CDR3 is made up of 17 amino acids. The CDR3 region has the DNA TGTGCCAGCAGCTTAGCTTGGGGAGGGGTCTACAACACTGAAGCTTTCTTT. Translation gives CASSLAWGGVYNTEAFF.

J is TRBJ1-2 and V is TRBV18, with D tentatively TRBD1 (5 bases). Germline CDR1 is KGHSH and CDR2 is LQKENI. CDR3 length: 15 amino acids. The V end was cut by 1 base, the J end by 3 bases, with 12 bases between. This chain's CDR3 is CASSPQQGRDYGYTF. The CDR3 coding sequence is TGTGCCAGCTCACCACAGCAGGGAAGGGACTATGGCTACACCTTC.

The V and J genes are TRBV10-3 and TRBJ1-5, with TRBD1 matching over 7 bases. After removal of 8 bases from V and 6 bases from J, the junction contained 19 bases not matched to a gene. This CDR3 has 17 residues. The germline V gene encodes CDR1 ENHRY and CDR2 SYGVKD. The CDR3 loop reads CAIAEPSGRQGPQPQHF. The CDR3 DNA sequence: TGTGCCATCGCCGAGCCGTCGGGGAGACAGGGACCTCAGCCCCAGCATTTT.

The V call is TRBV5-1, the J call TRBJ2-5; 7 bases are shared with TRBD1. CDR1 is SGHRS and CDR2 is YFSETQ in the germline V gene. The CDR3 contains 17 residues. Germline trimming cut 4 bases from V and 3 bases from J; bases unmatched to any gene: 15. DNA for the CDR3: TGCGCCAGCAGCCCCCCCTTTCTTGGGGACAGAGAAGAGACCCAGTACTTC. Its protein is CASSPPFLGDREETQYF.

The CDR3 spells CASSQGGLAGSYNEQFF. DNA for the CDR3: TGCGCCAGCAGCCAAGGGGGACTAGCGGGGTCCTACAATGAGCAGTTCTTC. This rearrangement joins TRBV4-3 to TRBJ2-1; 13 bases are shared with TRBD2. V gave up 1 base and J gave up 1 base; unmatched junction bases: 1. The CDR3 is 17 residues long. Germline CDR1 is LGHNA and CDR2 is YSLEER.

The V and J genes are TRBV5-6 and TRBJ2-7, with a tentative D call TRBD1 (6 bases). The CDR3 sequence is 13 residues long. Germline values: CDR1 SGHDT, CDR2 YYEEEE. Deletions cut 0 bases from V and 2 bases from J, with 6 bases between. In nucleotides, the CDR3 is TGTGCCAGCAGCTTGGGGGACACCTACGAGCAGTACTTC. Its translation is CASSLGDTYEQYF. Full variable domain (outside the CDR3, taken from reference TRBV5-6 and TRBJ2-7): DAGVTQSPTHLIKTRGQQVTLRCSPKSGHDTVSWYQQALGQGPQFIFQYYEEEERQRGNFPDRFSGHQFPNYSSELNVNALLLGDSALYLCASSLGDTYEQYFGPGTRLTVT.

The chain has TRBV10-3 and TRBJ1-1, with 9 bases matching TRBD1. The V gene end was trimmed by 7 bases and the J gene end by 6 bases; junction bases not matched to a gene: 9. Germline values: CDR1 ENHRY, CDR2 SYGVKD. CDR3 length: 14 residues. CDR3 loop: CAIKRGQGRPEAFF. The CDR3 bases are TGTGCCATCAAACGAGGACAGGGGAGGCCTGAAGCTTTCTTT.

In this sample, this clone turned up once. The chain employs TRBV15 and TRBJ2-7; no reliable D call. Looked up from germline, CDR1 is LNHNV and CDR2 is YYDKDF (reference sequence). V was pared by 0 bases and J by 3 bases, with 9 bases between. The CDR3 is made up of 14 amino acids. The DNA for the CDR3 is TGTGCCACCAGCAGAGAACGTGGAGTCTACGAGCAGTACGTC. Its translation is CATSRERGVYEQYV.

The rearrangement uses TRBV28 and TRBJ1-2; D is undetermined. Trimming shortened V by 1 base and J by 2 bases, and 8 bases separated the two germline ends. CDR1 and CDR2 (germline): MDHEN, SYDVKM. This CDR3 has 14 residues. CDR3 residues: CASSLFFGNYGYTF. The CDR3 DNA reads as TGTGCCAGCAGTTTATTCTTTGGGAACTATGGCTACACCTTC.

In regard to this clone: A junction end diverges from the germline sequence, so it may reflect a read error. The chain uses TRBV25-1 and TRBJ1-2, with a possible D match to TRBD1 (6 bases). CDR1 and CDR2 from the germline V gene are MGHDK and SYGVNS. The CDR3 contains 11 residues. The CDR3 sequence: CASSDFSGDAF. DNA for the CDR3: TGTGCCAGCAGTGACTTTTCAGGGGACGCCTTC.

CDR3 bases: TGTGCCAGCGGATTTGGAGGAAAACTGTTTTTT. Protein product: CASGFGGKLFF. This chain joins TRBV28 and TRBJ1-4; D remains unclear. Trimming took 8 bases from V and 10 from J, leaving 11 bases between them. Looked up from germline, CDR1 is MDHEN and CDR2 is SYDVKM. The CDR3 sequence is 11 residues long.

V is TRBV2 and J is TRBJ2-3, with 7 bases lining up with TRBD2. The CDR3 runs 16 residues. Per germline, CDR1 SNHLY and CDR2 FYNNEI. J gave up 9 bases and V 0 bases, and 12 bases lay outside the gene matches. Here the CDR3 DNA reads TGTGCCAGCAGTGAAGCTCCAGCGGGGTCCTTTGGGACGCAGTATTTT. Translated: CASSEAPAGSFGTQYF. Full variable domain (outside the CDR3, taken from reference TRBV2 and TRBJ2-3): EPEVTQTPSHQVTQMGQEVILRCVPISNHLYFYWYRQILGQKVEFLVSFYNNEISEKSEIFDDQFSVERPDGSNFTLKIRSTKLEDSAMYFCASSEAPAGSFGTQYFGPGTRLTVL.

The chain carries TRBV2 and TRBJ1-6, with D unclear. The CDR3 has 14 amino acids. CDR1 SNHLY and CDR2 FYNNEI come from the germline V gene. Trimming took off 6 bases at V and 4 bases at J, with 10 bases between the two ends. In nucleotides, the CDR3 is TGTGCCAGCAGGGGTAGCCTTTATAATTCACCCCTCCACTTT. This translates into CASRGSLYNSPLHF.

This sequence joins TRBV27 and TRBJ2-2; TRBD1 matches at 10 bases. After removal of 7 bases from V and 5 bases from J, the junction contained 7 bases not matched to a gene. The germline V gene encodes CDR1 MNHEY and CDR2 SMNVEV (reference sequence). The CDR3 has 15 amino acids. The CDR3 sequence is CASTKDRGETGELFF. Here the CDR3 DNA reads TGTGCCAGCACCAAGGACAGGGGGGAAACCGGGGAGCTGTTTTTT.

The chain joins TRBV6-5 to TRBJ1-1, with unresolved D. The CDR3 runs 15 residues. CDR1 and CDR2 (germline): MNHEY, SVGAGI. V shed 3 bases and J shed 1 base, with 12 bases lying between them. Here the CDR3 DNA reads TGTGCCAGCAGTTATCTCCTTGGGGAGAACACTGAAGCTTTCTTT. Translating gives CASSYLLGENTEAFF.

The genes are TRBV6-2 or TRBV6-3 and TRBJ2-2; D is unresolved. V lost 6 bases to trimming and J lost 6 bases, with 17 bases between them. The CDR3 is 15 amino acids. From germline, CDR1 is MNHEY and CDR2 SVGEGT. Here the CDR3 reads CASSSAYKGAGELFF. In DNA form, the CDR3 reads TGTGCCAGCAGCTCCGCCTACAAGGGCGCCGGGGAGCTGTTTTTT.